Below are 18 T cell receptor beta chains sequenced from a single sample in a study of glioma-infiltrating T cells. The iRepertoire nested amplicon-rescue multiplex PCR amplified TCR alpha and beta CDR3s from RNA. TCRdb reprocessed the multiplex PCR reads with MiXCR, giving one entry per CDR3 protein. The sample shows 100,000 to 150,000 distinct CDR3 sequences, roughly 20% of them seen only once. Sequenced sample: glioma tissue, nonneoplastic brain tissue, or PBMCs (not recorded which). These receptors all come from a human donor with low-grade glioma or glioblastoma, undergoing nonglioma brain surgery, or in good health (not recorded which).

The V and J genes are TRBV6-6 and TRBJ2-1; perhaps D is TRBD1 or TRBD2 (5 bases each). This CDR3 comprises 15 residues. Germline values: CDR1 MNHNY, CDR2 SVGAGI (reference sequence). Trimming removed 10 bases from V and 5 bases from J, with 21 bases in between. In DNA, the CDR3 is TGTGCCATCAGAACCCGGGACGGCACAAACAATGAGCAGTTCTTC. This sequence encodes CAIRTRDGTNNEQFF.

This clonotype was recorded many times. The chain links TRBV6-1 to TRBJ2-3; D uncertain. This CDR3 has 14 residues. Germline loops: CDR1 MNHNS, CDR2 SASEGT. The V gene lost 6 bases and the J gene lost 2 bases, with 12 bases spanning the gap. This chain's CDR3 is CASRSRGLTDTQYF. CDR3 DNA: TGTGCCAGCAGATCCCGCGGTCTCACAGATACGCAGTATTTT.

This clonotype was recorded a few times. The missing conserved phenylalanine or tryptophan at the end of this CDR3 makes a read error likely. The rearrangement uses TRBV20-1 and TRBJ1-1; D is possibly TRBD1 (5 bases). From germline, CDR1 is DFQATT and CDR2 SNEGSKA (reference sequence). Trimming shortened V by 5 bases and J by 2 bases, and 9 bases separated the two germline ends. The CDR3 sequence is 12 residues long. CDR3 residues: CSAPTGNTEAFL. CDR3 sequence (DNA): TGCAGTGCTCCTACAGGTAACACTGAAGCTTTCCTT.

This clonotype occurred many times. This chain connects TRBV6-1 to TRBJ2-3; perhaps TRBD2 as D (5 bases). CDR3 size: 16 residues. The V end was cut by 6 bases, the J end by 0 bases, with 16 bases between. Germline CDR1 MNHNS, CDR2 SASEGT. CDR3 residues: CASSGLSESSTDTQYF. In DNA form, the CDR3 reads TGTGCCAGCAGCGGCCTTAGCGAATCTAGCACAGATACGCAGTATTTT.

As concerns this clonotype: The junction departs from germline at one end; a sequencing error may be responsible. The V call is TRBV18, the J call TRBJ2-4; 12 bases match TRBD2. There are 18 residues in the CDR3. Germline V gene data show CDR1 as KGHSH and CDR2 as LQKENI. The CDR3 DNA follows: TGTGCCAGCTCAACACCGCTAGCGGGAGGGGTGGCCAAAAACATTCAGTACTTC. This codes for CASSTPLAGGVAKNIQYF.

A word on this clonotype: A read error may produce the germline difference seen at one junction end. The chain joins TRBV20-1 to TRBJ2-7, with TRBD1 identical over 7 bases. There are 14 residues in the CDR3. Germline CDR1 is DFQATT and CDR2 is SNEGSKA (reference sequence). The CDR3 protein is CRARTGQQFYEQYF. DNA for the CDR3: TGTAGAGCTAGAACGGGACAGCAATTCTACGAGCAGTACTTC.

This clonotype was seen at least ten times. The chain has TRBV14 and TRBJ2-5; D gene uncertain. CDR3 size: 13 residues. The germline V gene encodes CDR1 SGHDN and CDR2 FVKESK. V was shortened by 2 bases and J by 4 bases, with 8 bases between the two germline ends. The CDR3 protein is CASSQIGRETQYF. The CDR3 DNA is TGTGCCAGCAGCCAAATAGGTCGAGAGACCCAGTACTTC.

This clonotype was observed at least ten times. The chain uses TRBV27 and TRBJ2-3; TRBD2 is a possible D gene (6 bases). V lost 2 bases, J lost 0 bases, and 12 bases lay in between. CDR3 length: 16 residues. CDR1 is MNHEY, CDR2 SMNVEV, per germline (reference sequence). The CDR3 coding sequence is TGTGCCAGCAGTTTAATAAGCGGAGGGAGCACAGATACGCAGTATTTT. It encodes CASSLISGGSTDTQYF.

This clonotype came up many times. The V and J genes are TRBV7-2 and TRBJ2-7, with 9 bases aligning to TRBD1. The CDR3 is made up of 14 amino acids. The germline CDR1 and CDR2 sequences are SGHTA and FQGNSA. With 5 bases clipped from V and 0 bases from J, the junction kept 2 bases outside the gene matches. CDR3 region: CASSPDRGSYEQYF. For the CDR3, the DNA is TGTGCCAGCAGCCCGGACAGGGGCTCCTACGAGCAGTACTTC.

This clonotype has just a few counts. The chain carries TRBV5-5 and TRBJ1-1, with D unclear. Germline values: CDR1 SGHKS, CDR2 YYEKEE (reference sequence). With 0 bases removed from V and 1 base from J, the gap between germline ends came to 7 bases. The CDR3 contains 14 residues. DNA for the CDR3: TGTGCCAGCAGCTTGGATTTGACGAACACTGAAGCTTTCTTT. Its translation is CASSLDLTNTEAFF.

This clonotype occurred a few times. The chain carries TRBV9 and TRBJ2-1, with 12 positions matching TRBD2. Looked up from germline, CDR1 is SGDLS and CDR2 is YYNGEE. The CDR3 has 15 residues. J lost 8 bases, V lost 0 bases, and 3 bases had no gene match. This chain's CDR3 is CASSVGLAGEHEQFF. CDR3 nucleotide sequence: TGTGCCAGCAGCGTAGGACTAGCGGGAGAACATGAGCAGTTCTTC.

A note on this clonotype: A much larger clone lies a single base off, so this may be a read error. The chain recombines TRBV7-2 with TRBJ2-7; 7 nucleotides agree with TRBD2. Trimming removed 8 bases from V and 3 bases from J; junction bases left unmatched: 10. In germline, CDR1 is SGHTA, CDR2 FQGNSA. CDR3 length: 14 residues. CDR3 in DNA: TGTGCCAGCGGCCGGGGGGACTTACGCTACGAGCAGTACTTC. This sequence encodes CASGRGDLRYEQYF. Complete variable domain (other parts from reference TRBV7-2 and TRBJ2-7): GAGVSQSPSNKVTEKGKDVELRCDPISGHTALYWYRQSLGQGLEFLIYFQGNSAPDKSGLPSDRFSAERTGGSVSTLTIQRTQQEDSAVYLCASGRGDLRYEQYFGPGTRLTVT.

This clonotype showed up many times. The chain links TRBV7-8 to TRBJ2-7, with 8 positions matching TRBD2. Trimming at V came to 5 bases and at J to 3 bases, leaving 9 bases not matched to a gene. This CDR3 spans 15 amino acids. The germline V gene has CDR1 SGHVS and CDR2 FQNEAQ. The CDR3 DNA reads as TGTGCCAGCAGCAAACTAGCGGACTTGCTCTACGAGCAGTACTTC. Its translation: CASSKLADLLYEQYF.

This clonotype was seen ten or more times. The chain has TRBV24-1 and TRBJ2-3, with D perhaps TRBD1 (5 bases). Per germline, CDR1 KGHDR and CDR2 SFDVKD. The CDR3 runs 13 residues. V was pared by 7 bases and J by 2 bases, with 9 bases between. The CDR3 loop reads CATRDTYTDTQYF. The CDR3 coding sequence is TGTGCCACCAGGGACACTTACACAGATACGCAGTATTTT.

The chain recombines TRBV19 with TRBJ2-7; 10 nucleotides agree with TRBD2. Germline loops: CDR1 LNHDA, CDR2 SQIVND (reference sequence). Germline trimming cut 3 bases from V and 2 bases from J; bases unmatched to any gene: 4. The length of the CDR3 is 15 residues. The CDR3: CASSIRTSGTYEQYF. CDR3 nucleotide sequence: TGTGCCAGTAGTATTCGGACTAGCGGAACCTACGAGCAGTACTTC.

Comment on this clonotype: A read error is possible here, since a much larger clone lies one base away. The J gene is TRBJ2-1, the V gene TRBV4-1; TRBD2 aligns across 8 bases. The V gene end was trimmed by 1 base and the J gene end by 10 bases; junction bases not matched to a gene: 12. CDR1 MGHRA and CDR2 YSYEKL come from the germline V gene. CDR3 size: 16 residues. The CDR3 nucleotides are TGCGCCAGCAGCCAAGCCGGGACTAGAGGGCGAGGGGAGCAGTTCTTC. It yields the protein CASSQAGTRGRGEQFF.

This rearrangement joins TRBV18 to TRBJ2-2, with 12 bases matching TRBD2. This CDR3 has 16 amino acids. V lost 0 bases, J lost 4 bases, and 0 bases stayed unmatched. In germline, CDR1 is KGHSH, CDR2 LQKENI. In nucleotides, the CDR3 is TGTGCCAGCTCACCACCGGGACTAGCGGGCACCGGGGAGCTGTTTTTT. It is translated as CASSPPGLAGTGELFF.

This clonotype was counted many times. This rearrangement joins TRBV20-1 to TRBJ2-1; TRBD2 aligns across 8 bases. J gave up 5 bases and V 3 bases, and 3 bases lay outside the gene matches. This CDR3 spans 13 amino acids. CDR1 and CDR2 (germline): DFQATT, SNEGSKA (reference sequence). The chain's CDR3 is CSASKAGDNEQFF. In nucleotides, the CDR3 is TGCAGTGCTAGCAAAGCGGGGGACAATGAGCAGTTCTTC.